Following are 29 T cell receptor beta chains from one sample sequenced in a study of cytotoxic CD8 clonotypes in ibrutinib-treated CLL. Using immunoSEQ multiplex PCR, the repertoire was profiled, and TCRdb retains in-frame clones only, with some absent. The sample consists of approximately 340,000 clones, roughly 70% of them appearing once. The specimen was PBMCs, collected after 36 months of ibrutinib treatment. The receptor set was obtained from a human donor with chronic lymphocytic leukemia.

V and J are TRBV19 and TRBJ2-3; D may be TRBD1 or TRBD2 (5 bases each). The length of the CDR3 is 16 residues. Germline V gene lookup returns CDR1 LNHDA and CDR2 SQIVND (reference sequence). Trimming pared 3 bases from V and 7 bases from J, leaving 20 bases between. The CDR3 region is CASSMRGGQGKNTQYF. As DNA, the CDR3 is TGTGCCAGTAGTATGAGGGGTGGGCAGGGCAAAAATACGCAGTATTTT.

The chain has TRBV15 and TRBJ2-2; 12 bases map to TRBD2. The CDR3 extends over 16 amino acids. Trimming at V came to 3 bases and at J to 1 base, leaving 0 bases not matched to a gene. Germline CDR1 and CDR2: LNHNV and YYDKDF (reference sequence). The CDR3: CATSRGLAGNTGELFF. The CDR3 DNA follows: TGTGCCACCAGCAGGGGACTAGCGGGGAACACCGGGGAGCTGTTTTTT.

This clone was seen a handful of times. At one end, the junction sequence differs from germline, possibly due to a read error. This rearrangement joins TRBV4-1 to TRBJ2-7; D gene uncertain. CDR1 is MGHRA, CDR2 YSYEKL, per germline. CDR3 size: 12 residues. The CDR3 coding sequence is TGCGCCAGCAGCCAAGAACCAGGACCTCCCCCCTTC. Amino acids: CASSQEPGPPPF.

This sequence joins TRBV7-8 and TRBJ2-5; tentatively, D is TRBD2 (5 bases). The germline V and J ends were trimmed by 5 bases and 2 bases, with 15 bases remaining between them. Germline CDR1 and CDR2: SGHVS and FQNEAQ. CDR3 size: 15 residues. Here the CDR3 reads CASSLRDGQQETQYF. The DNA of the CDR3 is TGTGCCAGCAGCCTCCGGGATGGGCAGCAAGAGACCCAGTACTTC.

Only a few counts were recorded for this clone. Here the CDR3 reads CASSDYPGEQYF. The CDR3 nucleotides are TGTGCCAGCAGTGATTACCCGGGCGAGCAGTACTTC. This chain links TRBV2 with TRBJ2-7; D unresolved. This CDR3 contains 12 residues. V dropped 3 bases and J dropped 6 bases, with 9 bases sitting between them. CDR1 SNHLY and CDR2 FYNNEI come from the germline V gene.

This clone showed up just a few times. CDR3: CASSPGTGDDYEQYF. The CDR3 nucleotides are TGTGCCAGCAGCCCAGGGACAGGGGATGACTACGAGCAGTACTTC. The genes are TRBV7-9 and TRBJ2-7; 10 nucleotides align to TRBD1. Trimming cost V 5 bases and J 3 bases; bases outside gene matches: 7. CDR1 is SEHNR and CDR2 is FQNEAQ in the germline V gene (reference sequence). The CDR3 runs to 15 residues.

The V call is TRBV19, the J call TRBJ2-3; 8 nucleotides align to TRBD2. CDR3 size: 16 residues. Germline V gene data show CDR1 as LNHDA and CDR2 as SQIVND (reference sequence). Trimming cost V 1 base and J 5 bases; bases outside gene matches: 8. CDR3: CASSIVRGARRDTQYF. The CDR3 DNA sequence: TGTGCCAGTAGTATAGTGCGGGGGGCCAGGCGAGATACGCAGTATTTT.

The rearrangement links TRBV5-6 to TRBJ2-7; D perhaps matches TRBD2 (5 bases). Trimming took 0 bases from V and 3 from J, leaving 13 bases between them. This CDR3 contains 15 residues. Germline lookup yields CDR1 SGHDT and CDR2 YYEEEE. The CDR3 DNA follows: TGTGCCAGCAGCTTGGCCGCTAGCTATGTCTACGAGCAGTACTTC. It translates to CASSLAASYVYEQYF. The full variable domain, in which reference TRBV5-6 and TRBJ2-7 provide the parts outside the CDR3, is DAGVTQSPTHLIKTRGQQVTLRCSPKSGHDTVSWYQQALGQGPQFIFQYYEEEERQRGNFPDRFSGHQFPNYSSELNVNALLLGDSALYLCASSLAASYVYEQYFGPGTRLTVT.

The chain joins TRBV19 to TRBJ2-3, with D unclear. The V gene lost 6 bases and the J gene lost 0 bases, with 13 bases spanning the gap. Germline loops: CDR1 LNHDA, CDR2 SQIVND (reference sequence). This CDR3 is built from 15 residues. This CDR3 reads CASRKAGLSTDTQYF. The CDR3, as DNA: TGTGCCAGTAGGAAGGCTGGCCTAAGCACAGATACGCAGTATTTT.

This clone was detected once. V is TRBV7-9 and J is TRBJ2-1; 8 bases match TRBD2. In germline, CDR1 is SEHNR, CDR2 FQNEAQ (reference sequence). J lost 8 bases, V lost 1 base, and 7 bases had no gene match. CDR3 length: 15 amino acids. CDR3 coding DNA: TGTGCCAGCAGCTTAGGGATTAGCGGGATCGATGAGCAGTTCTTC. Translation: CASSLGISGIDEQFF.

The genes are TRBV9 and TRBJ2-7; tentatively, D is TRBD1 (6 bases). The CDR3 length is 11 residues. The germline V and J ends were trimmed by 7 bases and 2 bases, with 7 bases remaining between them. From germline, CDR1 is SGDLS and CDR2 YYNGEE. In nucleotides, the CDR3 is TGTGCCAGCGGACAGACCTACGAGCAGTACTTC. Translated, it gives CASGQTYEQYF.

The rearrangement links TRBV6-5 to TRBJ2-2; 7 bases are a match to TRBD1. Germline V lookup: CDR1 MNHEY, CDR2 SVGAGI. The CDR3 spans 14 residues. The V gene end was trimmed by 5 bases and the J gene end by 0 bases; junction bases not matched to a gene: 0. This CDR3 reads CASSRGPNTGELFF. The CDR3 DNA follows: TGTGCCAGCAGTAGGGGGCCGAACACCGGGGAGCTGTTTTTT.

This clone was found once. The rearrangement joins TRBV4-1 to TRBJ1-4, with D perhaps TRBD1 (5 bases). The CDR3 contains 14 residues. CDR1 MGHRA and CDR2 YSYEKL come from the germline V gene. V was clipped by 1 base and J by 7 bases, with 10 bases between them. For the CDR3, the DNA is TGCGCCAGCAGCCAAGTCTTAAGGGGTGAAAAACTGTTTTTT. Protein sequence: CASSQVLRGEKLFF.

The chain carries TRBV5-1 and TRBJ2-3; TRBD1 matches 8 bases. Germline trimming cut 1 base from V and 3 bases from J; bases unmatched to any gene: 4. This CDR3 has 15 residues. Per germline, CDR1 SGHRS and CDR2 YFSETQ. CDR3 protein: CASSLTGQGTDTQYF. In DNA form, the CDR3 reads TGCGCCAGCAGCTTGACTGGACAGGGAACAGATACGCAGTATTTT.

The DNA for the CDR3 is TGTGCCAGCAGCAAGGGTTCCTACGAGCAGTACTTC. Translated: CASSKGSYEQYF. The chain has TRBV7-2 and TRBJ2-7; D unclear. Trimming removed 5 bases at V and 1 base at J, with 6 bases between. The CDR3 extends over 12 amino acids. From germline, CDR1 is SGHTA and CDR2 FQGNSA.

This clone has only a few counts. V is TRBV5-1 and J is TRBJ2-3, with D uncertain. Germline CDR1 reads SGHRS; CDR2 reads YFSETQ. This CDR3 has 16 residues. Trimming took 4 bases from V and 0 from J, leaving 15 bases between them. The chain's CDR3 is CASSDKLLPSTDTQYF. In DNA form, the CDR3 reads TGCGCCAGCAGCGACAAGCTGCTCCCTAGCACAGATACGCAGTATTTT.

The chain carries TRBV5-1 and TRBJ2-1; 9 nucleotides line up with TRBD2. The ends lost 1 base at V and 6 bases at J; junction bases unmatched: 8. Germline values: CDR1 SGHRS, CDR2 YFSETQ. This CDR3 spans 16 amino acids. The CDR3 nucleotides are TGCGCCAGCAGCTTGCTCGCGGGGGGGACCTCCAATGAGCAGTTCTTC. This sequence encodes CASSLLAGGTSNEQFF.

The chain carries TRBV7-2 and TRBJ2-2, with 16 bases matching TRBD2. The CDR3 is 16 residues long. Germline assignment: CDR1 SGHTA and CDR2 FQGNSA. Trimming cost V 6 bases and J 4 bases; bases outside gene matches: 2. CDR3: CASRGTSGRVTGELFF. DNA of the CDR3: TGTGCCAGCAGAGGGACTAGCGGGAGGGTCACCGGGGAGCTGTTTTTT.

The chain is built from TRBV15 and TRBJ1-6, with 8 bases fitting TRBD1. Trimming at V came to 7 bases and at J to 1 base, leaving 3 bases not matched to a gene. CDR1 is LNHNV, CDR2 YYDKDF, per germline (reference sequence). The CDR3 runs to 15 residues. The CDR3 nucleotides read TGTGCCACCAACAGGGGGGGGTCCTATAATTCACCCCTCCACTTT. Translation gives CATNRGGSYNSPLHF.

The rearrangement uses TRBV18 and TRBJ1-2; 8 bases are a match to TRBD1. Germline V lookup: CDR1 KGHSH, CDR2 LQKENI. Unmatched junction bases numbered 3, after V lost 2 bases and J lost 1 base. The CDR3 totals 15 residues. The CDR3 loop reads CASSPRTGINYGYTF. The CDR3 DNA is TGTGCCAGCTCACCAAGGACAGGGATTAACTATGGCTACACCTTC.

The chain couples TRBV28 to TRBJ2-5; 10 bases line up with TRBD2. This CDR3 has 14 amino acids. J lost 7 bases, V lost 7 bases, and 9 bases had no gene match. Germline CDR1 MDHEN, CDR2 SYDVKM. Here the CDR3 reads CASTPLAGVGTQYF. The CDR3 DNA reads TGTGCCAGCACCCCCCTAGCGGGGGTCGGGACCCAGTACTTC.

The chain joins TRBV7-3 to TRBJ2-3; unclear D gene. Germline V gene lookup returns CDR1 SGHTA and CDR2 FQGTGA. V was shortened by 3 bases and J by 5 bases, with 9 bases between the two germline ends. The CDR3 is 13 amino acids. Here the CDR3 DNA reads TGTGCCAGCAGCTTGGCCTACCGAGATACGCAGTATTTT. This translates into CASSLAYRDTQYF. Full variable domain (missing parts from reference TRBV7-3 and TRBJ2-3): GAGVSQTPSNKVTEKGKYVELRCDPISGHTALYWYRQSLGQGPEFLIYFQGTGAADDSGLPNDRFFAVRPEGSVSTLKIQRTERGDSAVYLCASSLAYRDTQYFGPGTRLTVL.

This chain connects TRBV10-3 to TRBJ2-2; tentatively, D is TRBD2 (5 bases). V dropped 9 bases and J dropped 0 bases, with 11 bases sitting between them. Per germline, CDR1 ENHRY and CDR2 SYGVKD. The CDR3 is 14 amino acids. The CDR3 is CAIGSPANTGELFF. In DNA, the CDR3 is TGTGCCATTGGGAGTCCCGCGAACACCGGGGAGCTGTTTTTT.

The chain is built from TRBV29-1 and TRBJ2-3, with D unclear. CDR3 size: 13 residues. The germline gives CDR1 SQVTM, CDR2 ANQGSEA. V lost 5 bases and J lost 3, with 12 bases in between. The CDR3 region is CSVRSEYTDTQYF. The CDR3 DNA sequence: TGCAGCGTTAGGTCGGAGTATACAGATACGCAGTATTTT.

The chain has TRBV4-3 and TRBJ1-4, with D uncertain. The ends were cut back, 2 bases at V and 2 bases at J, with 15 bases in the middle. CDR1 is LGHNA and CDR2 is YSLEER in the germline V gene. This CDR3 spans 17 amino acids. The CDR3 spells CASSQSRVLRTNEKLFF. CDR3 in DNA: TGCGCCAGCAGCCAATCAAGGGTTCTCCGGACTAATGAAAAACTGTTTTTT.

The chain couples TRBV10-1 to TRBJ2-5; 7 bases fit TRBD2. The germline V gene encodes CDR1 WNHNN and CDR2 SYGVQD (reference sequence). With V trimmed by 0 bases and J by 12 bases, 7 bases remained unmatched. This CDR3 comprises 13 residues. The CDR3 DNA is TGCGCCAGCAGTGAGTCGACGGGAGGTCCTAAGTACTTC. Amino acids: CASSESTGGPKYF.

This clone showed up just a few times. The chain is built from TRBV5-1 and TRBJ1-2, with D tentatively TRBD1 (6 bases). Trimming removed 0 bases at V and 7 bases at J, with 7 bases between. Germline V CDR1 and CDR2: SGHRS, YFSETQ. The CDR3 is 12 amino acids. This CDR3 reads CASSLEGGGYTF. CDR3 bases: TGCGCCAGCAGCTTGGAAGGGGGTGGCTACACCTTC.

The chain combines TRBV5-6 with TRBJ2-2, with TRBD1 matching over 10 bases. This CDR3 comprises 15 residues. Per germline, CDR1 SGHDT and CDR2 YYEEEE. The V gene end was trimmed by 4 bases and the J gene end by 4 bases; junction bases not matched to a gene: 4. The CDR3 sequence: CASSPGQGPTGELFF. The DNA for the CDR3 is TGTGCCAGCAGCCCGGGACAGGGGCCCACCGGGGAGCTGTTTTTT.

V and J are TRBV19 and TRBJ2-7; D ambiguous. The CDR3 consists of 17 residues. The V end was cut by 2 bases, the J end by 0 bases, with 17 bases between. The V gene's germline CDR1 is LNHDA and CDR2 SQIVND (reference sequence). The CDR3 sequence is CASSILRLRHRSYEQYF. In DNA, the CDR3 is TGTGCCAGTAGTATACTCAGGCTGCGGCACCGCTCCTACGAGCAGTACTTC.